Each of the 18 T cell receptor beta chains below was sequenced from the same sample in a study of blood T cells in healthy people across ages (dated by TCRdb to between 2015 and 2017). The library came from 5' RACE. Sequenced using an Illumina HiSeq 2500. A second 7 to 11 cycle PCR used a sample-barcoded 5' primer and a J-beta primer mix. TCRdb redid the processing of the public reads, applying fastp at Q25 and MiXCR, and retained in-frame beta chains. Rows are combined by CDR3 protein, so each entry shows the most common genes and DNA. Recorded for this sample are about 1,400,000 distinct CDR3 sequences; approximately 59% of them occurred a single time. The ten most abundant clones make up 6.7% of the sample. The sample comprised blood. Receptor source: a young man in good health.

The CDR3: CASNIQGVLEAFF. The CDR3 DNA reads TGTGCCAGCAATATACAGGGCGTGCTAGAAGCTTTCTTT. The rearrangement joins TRBV12-3 or TRBV12-4 to TRBJ1-1; TRBD1 is a possible D gene (6 bases). The CDR3 has 13 amino acids. V dropped 7 bases and J dropped 8 bases, with 17 bases sitting between them.

This chain links TRBV10-3 with TRBJ2-5, with 9 bases aligning to TRBD2. The CDR3 is 14 amino acids. In germline, CDR1 is ENHRY, CDR2 SYGVKD. The V and J ends lost 10 bases and 2 bases, in that order; junction bases with no gene match: 8. The CDR3 region is CASAGLAGQETQYF. Written as DNA, the CDR3 is TGTGCCAGCGCGGGACTAGCAGGGCAAGAGACCCAGTACTTC.

The rearrangement links TRBV27 to TRBJ1-6, with a possible D match to TRBD1 (6 bases). The germline V gene has CDR1 MNHEY and CDR2 SMNVEV (reference sequence). This CDR3 has 14 residues. Trimming shortened V by 4 bases and J by 7 bases, and 11 bases separated the two germline ends. The DNA of the CDR3 is TGTGCCAGCAGTTACGGGACACCCAATTCACCCCTCCACTTT. Its protein product is CASSYGTPNSPLHF.

The genes are TRBV5-5 and TRBJ2-3, with TRBD2 as a possible D gene (5 bases). Germline V gene data show CDR1 as SGHKS and CDR2 as YYEKEE (reference sequence). The CDR3 runs 16 residues. Trimming shortened V by 4 bases and J by 9 bases, and 24 bases separated the two germline ends. This chain's CDR3 is CASSDPRGFIGETQYF. The CDR3, as DNA: TGTGCCAGCAGCGACCCCCGAGGGTTTATTGGGGAAACGCAGTATTTT. Filled out from reference TRBV5-5 and TRBJ2-3, the complete variable domain reads DAGVTQSPTHLIKTRGQQVTLRCSPISGHKSVSWYQQVLGQGPQFIFQYYEKEERGRGNFPDRFSARQFPNYSSELNVNALLLGDSALYLCASSDPRGFIGETQYFGPGTRLTVL.

The J gene is TRBJ2-7, the V gene TRBV12-3 or TRBV12-4, with D unresolved. This CDR3 has 15 residues. Trimming pared 7 bases from V and 4 bases from J, leaving 20 bases between. The CDR3 here is CASKPADGFEYEQYF. The CDR3, as DNA: TGTGCCAGCAAACCCGCTGACGGATTCGAGTACGAGCAGTACTTC.

Here the CDR3 DNA reads TGTGCCAGCAGTTTAACCGACAGGGATGGCTACACCTTC. Encoded protein: CASSLTDRDGYTF. This rearrangement joins TRBV12-3 or TRBV12-4 to TRBJ1-2; 7 nucleotides line up with TRBD1. V lost 2 bases to trimming and J lost 6 bases; unmatched junction nucleotides: 3. The CDR3 length is 13 residues.

This clonotype was found a few times. This chain joins TRBV7-9 and TRBJ1-1, with D unclear. This CDR3 is 12 amino acids long. V dropped 2 bases and J dropped 8 bases, with 9 bases sitting between them. Germline V gene data show CDR1 as SEHNR and CDR2 as FQNEAQ (reference sequence). This chain's CDR3 is CASSLSSTEAFF. The CDR3 nucleotides read TGTGCCAGCAGCTTAAGCAGTACCGAAGCTTTCTTT.

CDR3 bases: TGTGCCAGCGACGGCCGGCACTATGAGCAGTTCTTC. This encodes CASDGRHYEQFF. The chain joins TRBV7-9 to TRBJ2-1; D ambiguous. Trimming removed 8 bases at V and 8 bases at J, with 13 bases between. This CDR3 contains 12 residues. CDR1 is SEHNR, CDR2 FQNEAQ, per germline (reference sequence).

This clonotype was seen a single time. The chain uses TRBV29-1 and TRBJ1-4; D is unclear. Per the germline V gene, CDR1 is SQVTM and CDR2 is ANQGSEA. The CDR3 is 16 amino acids. V was pared by 0 bases and J by 0 bases, with 11 bases between. The CDR3 bases are TGCAGCGTTGAAGATCTCAGACGAGCAACTAATGAAAAACTGTTTTTT. As protein: CSVEDLRRATNEKLFF.

This clonotype was seen just once. This chain connects TRBV10-3 to TRBJ1-1, with a tentative D call TRBD1 (5 bases). Trimming removed 2 bases at V and 5 bases at J, with 9 bases between. CDR3 length equals 13 residues. The germline V gene has CDR1 ENHRY and CDR2 SYGVKD. CDR3 nucleotide sequence: TGTGCCATCAGTGAGGGTTGGGGGACTGAAGCTTTCTTT. Amino acid sequence: CAISEGWGTEAFF.

This clonotype was observed once. The V and J genes are TRBV7-9 and TRBJ2-1; no reliable D call. The CDR3 covers 16 residues. Trimming took off 2 bases at V and 0 bases at J, with 11 bases between the two ends. Germline CDR1 SEHNR, CDR2 FQNEAQ (reference sequence). In nucleotides, the CDR3 is TGTGCCAGCAGCTTATTCCGCGCTAACTCCTACAATGAGCAGTTCTTC. This gives the protein CASSLFRANSYNEQFF.

The chain employs TRBV4-1 and TRBJ2-1; a weak D match, TRBD1 (5 bases). CDR3 length equals 16 residues. The germline gives CDR1 MGHRA, CDR2 YSYEKL. Trimming removed 2 bases at V and 4 bases at J, with 15 bases between. For the CDR3, the DNA is TGCGCCAGCAGCCAAACCCAGGGATCCCCATACAATGAGCAGTTCTTC. It encodes CASSQTQGSPYNEQFF.

V is TRBV11-2 and J is TRBJ2-1, with 8 nucleotides matching TRBD2. Germline V lookup: CDR1 SGHAT, CDR2 FQNNGV. The length of the CDR3 is 16 residues. With 4 bases clipped from V and 5 bases from J, the junction kept 10 bases outside the gene matches. The CDR3 coding sequence is TGTGCCAGCAGCTACCAAAGACTAGCGAATAACAATGAGCAGTTCTTC. As protein: CASSYQRLANNNEQFF.

This chain links TRBV6-1 with TRBJ1-6; D gene uncertain. V lost 3 bases to trimming and J lost 5 bases, with 11 bases between them. CDR1 and CDR2 from the germline V gene are MNHNS and SASEGT. CDR3 size: 15 residues. The DNA of the CDR3 is TGTGCCAGCAGTGAGTCAACGGGAGATAATTCACCCCTCCACTTT. Translated, it gives CASSESTGDNSPLHF.

The gene calls are TRBV28 and TRBJ2-1; 7 nucleotides align to TRBD2. CDR3 length: 15 residues. J gave up 0 bases and V 4 bases, and 3 bases lay outside the gene matches. The germline gives CDR1 MDHEN, CDR2 SYDVKM. The CDR3 region has the DNA TGTGCCAGCAGTTCAGCGGGACCCTCCTACAATGAGCAGTTCTTC. As protein: CASSSAGPSYNEQFF.

A single count supports this clonotype. The chain combines TRBV6-6 with TRBJ2-1; 9 bases are shared with TRBD1. This CDR3 comprises 15 residues. J gave up 4 bases and V 5 bases, and 6 bases lay outside the gene matches. The germline V gene encodes CDR1 MNHNY and CDR2 SVGAGI (reference sequence). CDR3 coding DNA: TGTGCCAGCAGTGCCCCGGGACAGGGTTACAATGAGCAGTTCTTC. Its translation is CASSAPGQGYNEQFF.

The chain recombines TRBV5-6 with TRBJ2-1; 7 nucleotides line up with TRBD1. The ends lost 6 bases at V and 7 bases at J; junction bases unmatched: 10. The CDR3 runs to 14 residues. Germline values: CDR1 SGHDT, CDR2 YYEEEE. The CDR3 DNA sequence: TGTGCCAGCATCGAGACAGGGTCGAGGAATGAGCAGTTCTTC. Its protein product is CASIETGSRNEQFF.

This chain joins TRBV3-1 and TRBJ2-7; D tentatively fits TRBD1 or TRBD2 (5 bases each). V shed 4 bases and J shed 6 bases, with 16 bases lying between them. There are 14 residues in the CDR3. Germline CDR1 reads LGHDT; CDR2 reads YNNKEL (reference sequence). The CDR3 here is CASSPRASQGEQYF. The DNA of the CDR3 is TGTGCCAGCAGCCCCCGGGCTAGCCAGGGCGAGCAGTACTTC.